Below are 31 T cell receptor beta chains sequenced from a single sample in a study of OX40 agonist ivuxolimab in advanced cancers. Some clones are missing from TCRdb's copy, which holds only in-frame ones; the method was immunoSEQ multiplex PCR. The data contain roughly 70,000 clones, 65% to 90% of them singletons. The input for sequencing was CD4+ or CD8+ T cells sorted from blood, taken in a trial of the OX40 agonist ivuxolimab. The receptors were sampled from an adult with an advanced solid tumor such as melanoma, head and neck, liver or kidney cancer.

The rearrangement uses TRBV11-2 and TRBJ2-1; 10 nucleotides match TRBD2. The V gene's germline CDR1 is SGHAT and CDR2 FQNNGV. The junction had 14 bases not matched to a gene; V was cut back by 3 bases and J by 9 bases. CDR3 length: 17 residues. In DNA, the CDR3 is TGTGCCAGCAGCTTCGCCTCTTGGGCTAGCGGGGGACGTGAGCAGTTCTTC. It specifies CASSFASWASGGREQFF. The entire variable domain, with the rest obtained from reference TRBV11-2 and TRBJ2-1, is as follows: EAGVAQSPRYKIIEKRQSVAFWCNPISGHATLYWYQQILGQGPKLLIQFQNNGVVDDSQLPKDRFSAERLKGVDSTLKIQPAKLEDSAVYLCASSFASWASGGREQFFGPGTRLTVL.

The chain links TRBV18 to TRBJ2-1; TRBD2 matches at 7 bases. V lost 5 bases and J lost 5; bases outside the gene matches: 6. Germline CDR1 KGHSH, CDR2 LQKENI. The CDR3 runs 14 residues. The CDR3 protein is CASSATSLNNEQFF. The CDR3 region has the DNA TGTGCCAGCTCAGCGACTAGCCTCAACAATGAGCAGTTCTTC.

The chain carries TRBV12-5 and TRBJ2-5; no reliable D call. CDR1 and CDR2 from the germline V gene are LGHNT and FRNRAP. Trimming shortened V by 1 base and J by 5 bases, and 14 bases separated the two germline ends. The CDR3 sequence is 15 residues long. The CDR3, as DNA: TGTGCTAGTGGTTTGGGCGTTGAAGGACGGGAGACCCAGTACTTC. Translated, it gives CASGLGVEGRETQYF. The full variable domain, its missing parts supplied by reference TRBV12-5 and TRBJ2-5, is DARVTQTPRHKVTEMGQEVTMRCQPILGHNTVFWYRQTMMQGLELLAYFRNRAPLDDSGMPKDRFSAEMPDATLATLKIQPSEPRDSAVYFCASGLGVEGRETQYFGPGTRLLVL.

This chain links TRBV5-8 with TRBJ2-1; a possible D gene is TRBD1 (7 bases). Trimming removed 4 bases at V and 4 bases at J, with 24 bases between. The CDR3 runs to 18 residues. CDR1 SGHTS and CDR2 YDEGEE come from the germline V gene. CDR3 sequence (DNA): TGTGCCAGCAGCCCCGAGCGGGCCCCGGGACAGATTTACAATGAGCAGTTCTTC. Amino acid sequence: CASSPERAPGQIYNEQFF.

This clone was observed a single time. The V call is TRBV18, the J call TRBJ1-2; TRBD1 matches 9 bases. Germline CDR1 and CDR2: KGHSH and LQKENI. This CDR3 spans 16 amino acids. Trimming cost V 6 bases and J 4 bases; bases outside gene matches: 12. The CDR3 nucleotides are TGTGCCAGCTCTCCGGGACAGGGAAAAAAGGTCTATGGCTACACCTTC. Translated: CASSPGQGKKVYGYTF.

This chain links TRBV10-1 with TRBJ2-7; 8 nucleotides align to TRBD2. Germline lookup yields CDR1 WNHNN and CDR2 SYGVQD (reference sequence). The CDR3 runs to 15 residues. With V trimmed by 0 bases and J by 4 bases, 5 bases remained unmatched. The CDR3 spells CASSESIAGLYEQYF. Written as DNA, the CDR3 is TGCGCCAGCAGTGAGTCGATAGCGGGACTGTACGAGCAGTACTTC.

J is TRBJ2-1 and V is TRBV7-3; TRBD2 aligns across 11 bases. From germline, CDR1 is SGHTA and CDR2 FQGTGA. CDR3 size: 16 residues. V shed 5 bases and J 6 bases; nucleotides not matched to a gene: 9. The DNA for the CDR3 is TGTGCCAGCAGCACTTCTAGCGGGGGGCCCTCCAATGAGCAGTTCTTC. Translated: CASSTSSGGPSNEQFF.

The CDR3 region is CASSPRQGDNSPLHF. For the CDR3, the DNA is TGTGCCAGCAGTCCCCGACAGGGTGATAATTCACCCCTCCACTTT. The V call is TRBV6-5, the J call TRBJ1-6, with 7 bases matching TRBD1. The trim removed 5 bases at V and 5 bases at J, leaving 6 bases unmatched. The CDR3 has 15 residues. Per germline, CDR1 MNHEY and CDR2 SVGAGI.

For the CDR3, the DNA is TGTGCCATCCGGGGGGGGATTGAAGCTTTCTTT. Amino acid sequence: CAIRGGIEAFF. This chain links TRBV10-3 with TRBJ1-1, with D possibly TRBD1 on 5 matching bases. The CDR3 consists of 11 residues. CDR1 and CDR2 from the germline V gene are ENHRY and SYGVKD. Trimming shortened V by 8 bases and J by 7 bases, and 11 bases separated the two germline ends.

V is TRBV5-1 and J is TRBJ1-3, with a tentative D call TRBD1 (5 bases). V shed 4 bases and J shed 0 bases, with 8 bases lying between them. Germline V gene lookup returns CDR1 SGHRS and CDR2 YFSETQ. The CDR3 spans 14 residues. CDR3 bases: TGCGCCAGCAGCCGGGACGCCTCTGGAAACACCATATATTTT. As protein: CASSRDASGNTIYF.

The V and J genes are TRBV5-1 and TRBJ2-5; 10 positions match TRBD2. The germline V gene encodes CDR1 SGHRS and CDR2 YFSETQ. V shed 2 bases, J shed 2 bases, and the junction held 9 bases outside the gene matches. The CDR3 loop spans 17 amino acids. CDR3 in DNA: TGCGCCAGCAGCTTAGGACTAGCGGTGATGATTCAAGAGACCCAGTACTTC. It yields the protein CASSLGLAVMIQETQYF.

This clone appeared a single time. The CDR3 sequence is CSASAEETQYF. The CDR3 DNA follows: TGCAGTGCAAGTGCGGAAGAGACCCAGTACTTC. The chain uses TRBV20-1 and TRBJ2-5; no clear D. The germline V gene encodes CDR1 DFQATT and CDR2 SNEGSKA (reference sequence). The CDR3 is 11 residues long. With 6 bases removed from V and 3 bases from J, the gap between germline ends came to 8 bases.

J is TRBJ2-2 and V is TRBV7-2, with a tentative D call TRBD2 (6 bases). This CDR3 is built from 14 residues. Between the trimmed V and J ends, which lost 4 bases and 3 bases, there was a span of 9 bases. Looked up from germline, CDR1 is SGHTA and CDR2 is FQGNSA. As DNA, the CDR3 is TGTGCCAGCAGCTGGGGACTCCACACCGGGGAGCTGTTTTTT. Protein product: CASSWGLHTGELFF.

The chain recombines TRBV2 with TRBJ2-2; the D is unclear. Trimming took off 2 bases at V and 1 base at J, with 14 bases between the two ends. This CDR3 has 17 amino acids. Germline V gene data show CDR1 as SNHLY and CDR2 as FYNNEI. This chain's CDR3 is CASSEMAGEWNTGELFF. In DNA, the CDR3 is TGTGCCAGCAGTGAAATGGCAGGTGAATGGAACACCGGGGAGCTGTTTTTT.

The rearrangement uses TRBV7-3 and TRBJ2-3, with D maybe TRBD2 (5 bases). The CDR3 covers 13 residues. V was trimmed by 5 bases and J by 4 bases, leaving 10 bases between them. Germline assignment: CDR1 SGHTA and CDR2 FQGTGA. CDR3 coding DNA: TGTGCCAGCAGCCTCGCGGGTCCAGATACGCAGTATTTT. Translating gives CASSLAGPDTQYF.

This clone was counted once. This rearrangement joins TRBV19 to TRBJ2-1, with TRBD1 identical over 10 bases. The ends lost 10 bases at V and 2 bases at J; junction bases unmatched: 5. Germline CDR1 LNHDA, CDR2 SQIVND (reference sequence). The CDR3 consists of 14 residues. The DNA for the CDR3 is TGTGCCACCCGGGACAGGGGCCCCTACAATGAGCAGTTCTTC. Its translation: CATRDRGPYNEQFF.

This clone was found once. The DNA for the CDR3 is TGTGCCAGCAGCTACCCGGGACACTTGAACACTGAAGCTTTCTTT. The encoded protein is CASSYPGHLNTEAFF. V gene TRBV5-6 combines with J gene TRBJ1-1; a possible D gene is TRBD1 (6 bases). The CDR3 length is 15 residues. Trimming removed 3 bases from V and 0 bases from J, with 12 bases in between. The germline V gene encodes CDR1 SGHDT and CDR2 YYEEEE.

This chain joins TRBV19 and TRBJ1-1; 9 nucleotides line up with TRBD1. The CDR3 extends over 17 amino acids. Trimming at V came to 7 bases and at J to 4 bases, leaving 16 bases not matched to a gene. In germline, CDR1 is LNHDA, CDR2 SQIVND (reference sequence). CDR3 in amino acids: CASTNLGGGQGSTEAFF. The DNA for the CDR3 is TGTGCCAGTACAAATCTCGGGGGGGGACAGGGTTCCACTGAAGCTTTCTTT.

The J gene is TRBJ2-7, the V gene TRBV5-1; TRBD1 matches at 8 bases. The CDR3 is made up of 13 amino acids. The germline CDR1 and CDR2 sequences are SGHRS and YFSETQ. The trim removed 10 bases at V and 5 bases at J, leaving 11 bases unmatched. CDR3 in DNA: TGCGCCTCCGGAGAGCAGGGGGCCAACGAGCAGTACTTC. Encoded protein: CASGEQGANEQYF.

This chain uses TRBV6-5 with TRBJ2-7; 8 nucleotides align to TRBD1. Germline V gene sequence: CDR1 MNHEY, CDR2 SVGAGI. Trimming cost V 1 base and J 4 bases; bases outside gene matches: 6. The CDR3 consists of 15 residues. CDR3 loop: CASSYYSQGAYEQYF. DNA of the CDR3: TGTGCCAGCAGTTACTATAGTCAGGGGGCTTACGAGCAGTACTTC.

This clone appeared a few times. V and J are TRBV9 and TRBJ2-1, with no clear D. Trimming stripped 2 bases from V and 5 bases from J, with 11 bases between. The germline CDR1 and CDR2 sequences are SGDLS and YYNGEE. The CDR3 has 14 amino acids. The CDR3 here is CASSVHQQNNEQFF. The CDR3 DNA sequence: TGTGCCAGCAGCGTGCACCAACAGAACAATGAGCAGTTCTTC.

The chain has TRBV9 and TRBJ2-7; the match to TRBD2 covers 9 bases. The length of the CDR3 is 15 residues. CDR1 SGDLS and CDR2 YYNGEE come from the germline V gene. The V and J ends lost 0 bases and 6 bases, in that order; junction bases with no gene match: 7. CDR3 nucleotide sequence: TGTGCCAGCAGCGTAGCTTTGGGGCGGGAGGGCGAGCAGTACTTC. The encoded protein is CASSVALGREGEQYF.

The V call is TRBV7-8, the J call TRBJ2-4; TRBD1 is a possible D gene (6 bases). The CDR3 is 14 amino acids. Germline V gene data show CDR1 as SGHVS and CDR2 as FQNEAQ. Trimming removed 1 base from V and 4 bases from J, with 8 bases in between. The CDR3 sequence: CASSLGTGKNIQYF. DNA of the CDR3: TGTGCCAGCAGCTTAGGAACAGGGAAAAACATTCAGTACTTC.

About this clone: An end of the junction does not agree with germline; a read error may underlie this. The genes are TRBV27 and TRBJ2-5; D tentatively reads TRBD1 or TRBD2 (7 bases each). In germline, CDR1 is MNHEY, CDR2 SMNVEV (reference sequence). This CDR3 region has 13 residues. The CDR3, as DNA: TGTGCCAGCAGTTTATTCCCAGGGGGGGTATTGGACTTC. It encodes CASSLFPGGVLDF.

The chain joins TRBV18 to TRBJ2-7, with 8 nucleotides matching TRBD1. V trimming: 6 bases; J trimming: 3 bases; junction bases outside the gene matches: 10. In germline, CDR1 is KGHSH, CDR2 LQKENI. The CDR3 totals 15 residues. CDR3 nucleotides: TGTGCCAGCTCGCCGGGAACAGGGGGAGGCTACGAGCAGTACTTC. The encoded protein is CASSPGTGGGYEQYF.

V gene TRBV11-3 combines with J gene TRBJ2-1; D is perhaps TRBD2 (6 bases). V gave up 5 bases and J gave up 6 bases, with 17 bases separating them. Germline V gene data show CDR1 as SGHNT and CDR2 as YENEEA. This CDR3 contains 15 residues. The CDR3 reads CASSRQVAETNEQFF. CDR3 in DNA: TGTGCCAGCAGCCGCCAGGTAGCGGAAACCAATGAGCAGTTCTTC.

The chain employs TRBV30 and TRBJ1-5, with D hard to call. The germline V and J ends were trimmed by 1 base and 2 bases, with 6 bases remaining between them. This CDR3 spans 13 amino acids. Germline-derived CDR1 and CDR2 are GTSNPN and SVGIG (reference sequence). CDR3 DNA: TGTGCCTGGAGTGGGACCCGCAATCAGCCCCAGCATTTT. It yields the protein CAWSGTRNQPQHF.

The chain combines TRBV21-1 with TRBJ2-6; the D call of TRBD1 is as the table states it, not checked on the DNA. TRBV21-1 is marked as a pseudogene. This CDR3 has 19 residues. In nucleotides, the CDR3 is TGTGCCAGCAGCAAACATGACATTCCCTTTAGCTCTGGGGCCAACGTCCTGACTTTC. The encoded protein is CASSKHDIPFSSGANVLTF.

The chain combines TRBV7-9 with TRBJ1-2; tentatively, D is TRBD1 (5 bases). Trimming left V 3 bases short and J 7 bases short, with 12 bases between. The CDR3 contains 13 residues. The germline V gene encodes CDR1 SEHNR and CDR2 FQNEAQ (reference sequence). The CDR3 DNA reads as TGTGCCAGCAGCTTCGGGGGAGGTGCTGGCTACACCTTC. The encoded protein is CASSFGGGAGYTF.

The chain has TRBV19 and TRBJ2-4; D not certain. There are 11 residues in the CDR3. Germline values: CDR1 LNHDA, CDR2 SQIVND (reference sequence). V lost 3 bases and J 6 bases, leaving 3 bases between the germline ends. CDR3 in DNA: TGTGCCAGTAGTATTAGAAACATTCAGTACTTC. This sequence encodes CASSIRNIQYF.

This sequence joins TRBV18 and TRBJ2-4; a weak D match, TRBD2 (6 bases). V gave up 3 bases and J gave up 2 bases, with 11 bases separating them. From germline, CDR1 is KGHSH and CDR2 LQKENI. This CDR3 has 15 residues. CDR3 coding DNA: TGTGCCAGCTCACCTGGGGGGATTTCCAAAAACATTCAGTACTTC. Translating gives CASSPGGISKNIQYF.